This T cell receptor beta chain originates from a study of shared clonotypes between healthy human individuals. The germline gives CDR1 WSHSY, CDR2 SAAADI. The V end lost 3 bases, the J end lost 1 base, and 10 bases lay between the germline ends. CDR3 length: 15 amino acids. Generated by immunoSEQ multiplex PCR, the TCRdb table keeps only in-frame clones and is missing some. The sample has 650,000 to 800,000 clones; 90% to 95% are singletons. Naive CD8 cells were CD45RO-negative, positively selected for CCR7, excluding terminally differentiated effector memory CD45RA+ cells. Adult Caucasians living in Nashville, Tennessee made up all of the donors.

The rearrangement joins TRBV10-2 to TRBJ1-5; the D gene is possibly TRBD1 (6 bases). This TCR derives from a man aged 30-40 years in good health. Sequenced sample: naive CD8+ T cells sorted from blood. The CDR3 is CASSEGGVSNQPQHF. In nucleotides, the CDR3 is TGCGCCAGCAGTGAAGGGGGTGTAAGCAATCAGCCCCAGCATTTT.